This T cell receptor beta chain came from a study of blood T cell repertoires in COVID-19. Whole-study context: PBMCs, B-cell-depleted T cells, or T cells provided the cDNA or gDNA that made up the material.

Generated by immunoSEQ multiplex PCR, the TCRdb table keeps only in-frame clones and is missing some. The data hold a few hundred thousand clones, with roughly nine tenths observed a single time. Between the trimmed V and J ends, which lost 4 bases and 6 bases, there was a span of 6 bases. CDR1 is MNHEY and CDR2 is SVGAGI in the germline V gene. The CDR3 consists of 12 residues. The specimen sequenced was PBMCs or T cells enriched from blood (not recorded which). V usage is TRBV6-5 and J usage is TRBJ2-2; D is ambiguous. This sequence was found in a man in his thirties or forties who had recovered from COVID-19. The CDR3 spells CASSFLSGELFF. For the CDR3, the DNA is TGTGCCAGCAGTTTCTTGTCCGGGGAGCTGTTTTTT.